This T cell receptor beta chain comes out of a study of T cell changes during pregnancy in multiple sclerosis. CDR3 size: 14 residues. V was clipped by 7 bases and J by 3 bases; unmatched bases: 0. The germline CDR1 and CDR2 sequences are WNHNN and SYGVQD (reference sequence). TCRdb keeps only in-frame clones here, not all; method: immunoSEQ multiplex PCR. The sample has 85,000 to 100,000 clones, about 92% seen once. This clone was seen a handful of times. The sequenced sample was peripheral blood, obtained in the first trimester of pregnancy. This sequence was found in a female donor with multiple sclerosis, enrolled in a pregnancy study. The V call is TRBV10-1, the J call TRBJ2-2; 12 bases line up with TRBD2. The CDR3 DNA reads as TGCGCCAGCACTAGCGGGAGGGACACCGGGGAGCTGTTTTTT. Residues: CASTSGRDTGELFF.